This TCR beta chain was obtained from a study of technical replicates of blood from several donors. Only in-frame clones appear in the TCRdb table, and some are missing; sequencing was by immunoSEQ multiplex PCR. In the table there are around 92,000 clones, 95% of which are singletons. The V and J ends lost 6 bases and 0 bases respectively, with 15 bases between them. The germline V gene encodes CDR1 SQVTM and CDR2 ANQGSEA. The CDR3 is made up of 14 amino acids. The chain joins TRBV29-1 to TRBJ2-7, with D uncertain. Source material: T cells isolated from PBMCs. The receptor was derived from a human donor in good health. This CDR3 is CSVATALHSYEQYF. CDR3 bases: TGCAGCGTCGCAACAGCTCTTCACTCCTACGAGCAGTACTTC.